This T cell receptor (beta chain) emerged from a study of control samples from healthy donors and cancer patients. Per germline, CDR1 GTSNPN and CDR2 SVGIG (reference sequence). With 4 bases removed from V and 7 bases from J, the gap between germline ends came to 16 bases. The CDR3 contains 13 residues. Clones were read by immunoSEQ multiplex PCR, and TCRdb kept only the in-frame ones, dropping some. This table has about 44,000 clones, 80% to 90% appearing once. V usage is TRBV30 and J usage is TRBJ1-2; TRBD1 is a possible D gene (6 bases). The TCR sequence derives from a woman aged 55-75 years with lung cancer. The sequenced sample was PBMCs. The CDR3 DNA is TGTGCCTGGATTCAGGGGCTAATTCGTGGCTACACCTTC. Encoded protein: CAWIQGLIRGYTF.